Presented here are 6 T cell receptor beta chains from one specimen sequenced in a study of T cells in Graves' hyperthyroidism and ophthalmopathy. TCR beta CDR3 regions were amplified from RNA transcripts. First-round RT-PCR with HTBI primers amplified the TCR CDR3 region. MiXCR, run by TCRdb on the multiplex PCR reads, gives a single entry per CDR3 protein. The sample lists 600,000 or so distinct CDR3 sequences; around 15% were seen once. Sequenced material: blood. The receptors come from a woman aged 45-59 years with Graves' ophthalmopathy.

In the case of this clonotype: This sequence may be a read error, since a much larger clone differs from it by one base. This chain joins TRBV25-1 and TRBJ1-3, with no clear D. V was shortened by 7 bases and J by 2 bases, with 3 bases between the two germline ends. The germline V gene has CDR1 MGHDK and CDR2 SYGVNS. This CDR3 spans 11 amino acids. The CDR3 protein is CASMAGNTIYF. The CDR3 region has the DNA TGTGCCAGCATGGCTGGAAACACCATATATTTT.

This clonotype was found many times. The chain combines TRBV20-1 with TRBJ2-5, with 8 nucleotides matching TRBD2. J lost 4 bases, V lost 2 bases, and 3 bases had no gene match. The CDR3 contains 13 residues. The germline gives CDR1 DFQATT, CDR2 SNEGSKA (reference sequence). As DNA, the CDR3 is TGCAGTGCTAGAATAGCGGGAAGAGAGACCCAGTACTTC. It specifies CSARIAGRETQYF.

The sample holds a few counts of this clonotype. This chain joins TRBV4-2 and TRBJ2-2; possible D gene TRBD1, 6 bases. The CDR3 has 17 residues. Trimming shortened V by 1 base and J by 1 base, and 13 bases separated the two germline ends. Germline loops: CDR1 LGHNA, CDR2 YNFKEQ. CDR3 residues: CASSQGSRTENTGELFF. The CDR3 DNA reads TGTGCCAGCAGCCAAGGTTCCCGGACAGAGAACACCGGGGAGCTGTTTTTT.

This chain joins TRBV27 and TRBJ1-6; the D gene is possibly TRBD1 (6 bases). The CDR3 consists of 15 residues. CDR1 is MNHEY, CDR2 SMNVEV, per germline (reference sequence). Trimming took 5 bases from V and 6 from J, leaving 14 bases between them. CDR3 sequence (DNA): TGTGCCAGCAGTACACAGGGTAGGGGTAATTCACCCCTCCACTTT. The encoded protein is CASSTQGRGNSPLHF.

This clonotype came up many times. The gene calls are TRBV28 and TRBJ1-1, with 12 positions matching TRBD1. This CDR3 contains 15 residues. The germline V gene encodes CDR1 MDHEN and CDR2 SYDVKM. The CDR3 protein is CASPGQGALNTEAFF. The CDR3 region has the DNA TGTGCATCCCCGGGACAGGGGGCCTTGAACACTGAAGCTTTCTTT.

The rearrangement uses TRBV19 and TRBJ2-3, with TRBD2 matching 7 bases. Unmatched junction bases numbered 6, after V lost 8 bases and J lost 1 base. The CDR3 totals 14 residues. The germline V gene has CDR1 LNHDA and CDR2 SQIVND (reference sequence). The CDR3 region has the DNA TGTGCCAGTCAATATGCGGGGGGCACAGATACGCAGTATTTT. Protein sequence: CASQYAGGTDTQYF.